This section outlines one T cell receptor beta chain sequence together with its context. What it binds is unknown. Sample time point: baseline, week 1 (first vaccination visit). Treatment indicated: pre-vaccination baseline after standard-of-care therapy. Sequencing was performed with immunoSEQ multiplex PCR; in TCRdb, only in-frame clones are kept and a portion is missing. This table has 85,000 to 100,000 clones, just under 80% appearing once. Per the germline V gene, CDR1 is MRHNA and CDR2 is SNTAGT. The CDR3 consists of 14 residues. V was clipped by 0 bases and J by 6 bases, with 9 bases between them. The data were obtained in a study of a mutant IDH1 vaccine in newly diagnosed glioma. Study at large: Patients' prior therapy spanned radiotherapy, temozolomide, or both; most underwent both.

Overall study findings and caveats: Altogether, around 93% of patients exhibited vaccine-induced immune responses.

Sequenced material: PBMCs, taken from a glioma patient treated with radiotherapy, temozolomide or both. This clonotype originated in a man aged 40-49 years with glioma. The chain combines TRBV6-4 with TRBJ2-1, with D possibly being TRBD2 (5 bases). The CDR3 nucleotides are TGTGCCAGCAGTGACTCGATCGGAGGCAATGAGCAGTTCTTC. Its translation: CASSDSIGGNEQFF.